These 28 T cell receptor beta chains share one sample of origin, sequenced in a study of T cells in Graves' hyperthyroidism and ophthalmopathy. Authors of the study amplified TCR beta CDR3 regions from RNA transcripts. HTBI primers were used for first-round RT-PCR of the TCR CDR3. TCRdb fed the multiplex PCR reads into MiXCR, producing one record per CDR3 protein. The data show some 500,000 distinct CDR3 sequences, approximately 14% seen once. The sample consisted of blood. Receptors were obtained from a woman aged 18-29 years with Graves' hyperthyroidism.

This clonotype was observed a handful of times. The genes are TRBV12-3 or TRBV12-4 and TRBJ2-1; TRBD2 matches at 12 bases. Losses at the gene ends were 6 bases for V and 7 bases for J; bases not matched to a gene: 22. The CDR3 has 20 residues. The CDR3 DNA reads TGTGCCAGCAGCCAAGATAGGTGGGCTAGCGGGAGGGCCGATGGTAATGAGCAGTTCTTC. As protein: CASSQDRWASGRADGNEQFF.

This clonotype came up a few times. The chain has TRBV9 and TRBJ2-1; D is unclear. Germline assignment: CDR1 SGDLS and CDR2 YYNGEE. This CDR3 is built from 14 residues. V was trimmed by 0 bases and J by 8 bases, leaving 12 bases between them. The CDR3, as DNA: TGTGCCAGCAGCGTAGGGACCTCATACGATGAGCAGTTCTTC. It translates to CASSVGTSYDEQFF.

In its sample, this clonotype was seen many times. The chain has TRBV12-3 or TRBV12-4 and TRBJ2-1, with a weak D call TRBD2 (5 bases). The CDR3 spans 12 residues. The germline V and J ends were trimmed by 8 bases and 4 bases, with 9 bases remaining between them. The CDR3 region has the DNA TGTGCCAGCCGCGAGGGATACAATGAGCAGTTCTTC. The encoded protein is CASREGYNEQFF.

This clonotype was observed at least ten times. The rearrangement links TRBV30 to TRBJ1-2; 10 nucleotides line up with TRBD1. Germline trimming cut 4 bases from V and 7 bases from J; bases unmatched to any gene: 9. Germline V lookup: CDR1 GTSNPN, CDR2 SVGIG (reference sequence). This CDR3 is 14 amino acids long. CDR3 nucleotide sequence: TGTGCCTGGAACACCGACAGGGGGCAAGGTGGCTACACCTTC. Its translation: CAWNTDRGQGGYTF.

This clonotype was observed many times. V is TRBV5-1 and J is TRBJ2-1; D is possibly TRBD1 (5 bases). Trimming removed 4 bases at V and 0 bases at J, with 11 bases between. The CDR3 totals 15 residues. Germline assignment: CDR1 SGHRS and CDR2 YFSETQ. The CDR3, as DNA: TGCGCCAGCAGCCCAGGACATAGCTCCTACAATGAGCAGTTCTTC. Encoded protein: CASSPGHSSYNEQFF.

This clonotype has a count of ten or more. The rearrangement joins TRBV7-9 to TRBJ1-2; unclear D gene. CDR3 length: 16 residues. From germline, CDR1 is SEHNR and CDR2 FQNEAQ (reference sequence). V shed 1 base and J shed 4 bases, with 16 bases lying between them. This CDR3 is CASSLGTGRAVYGYTF. The CDR3 DNA sequence: TGTGCCAGCAGCTTAGGTACGGGAAGGGCCGTCTATGGCTACACCTTC. Looking up the rest from reference TRBV7-9 and TRBJ1-2 gives the full variable domain: DTGVSQNPRHKITKRGQNVTFRCDPISEHNRLYWYRQTLGQGPEFLTYFQNEAQLEKSRLLSDRFSAERPKGSFSTLEIQRTEQGDSAMYLCASSLGTGRAVYGYTFGSGTRLTVV.

This clonotype has more than one count but fewer than ten. This sequence joins TRBV19 and TRBJ2-6; no clear D. V lost 6 bases and J lost 2, with 5 bases in between. The CDR3 runs to 13 residues. Germline loops: CDR1 LNHDA, CDR2 SQIVND (reference sequence). The CDR3 sequence is CASSQTGANVLTF. The CDR3 coding sequence is TGTGCCAGTAGCCAAACTGGGGCCAACGTCCTGACTTTC.

Many counts were recorded for this clonotype. This CDR3 reads CASSIWDRSNYGYTF. The CDR3 DNA reads as TGTGCCAGTAGTATCTGGGACCGAAGTAACTATGGCTACACCTTC. The rearrangement uses TRBV19 and TRBJ1-2, with a possible D match to TRBD1 (5 bases). This CDR3 spans 15 amino acids. V lost 3 bases and J lost 1, with 12 bases in between. The germline CDR1 and CDR2 sequences are LNHDA and SQIVND (reference sequence).

The chain employs TRBV18 and TRBJ1-5, with TRBD1 identical over 8 bases. This CDR3 comprises 16 residues. Germline CDR1 is KGHSH and CDR2 is LQKENI. Trimming removed 4 bases from V and 2 bases from J; junction bases left unmatched: 7. The CDR3 DNA reads TGTGCCAGCTCACAAAACACAGGGGGAGGCAATCAGCCCCAGCATTTT. It is translated as CASSQNTGGGNQPQHF.

Ten or more counts support this clonotype. The rearrangement joins TRBV20-1 to TRBJ2-7; a weak D match, TRBD2 (6 bases). The V end was cut by 2 bases, the J end by 0 bases, with 14 bases between. Germline-derived CDR1 and CDR2 are DFQATT and SNEGSKA (reference sequence). The length of the CDR3 is 15 residues. The CDR3 reads CSARPSNGGSYEQYV. The CDR3, as DNA: TGCAGTGCTAGACCTTCCAACGGGGGCTCCTACGAGCAGTACGTC.

Ten or more counts support this clonotype. V gene TRBV3-1 combines with J gene TRBJ1-2, with 7 bases fitting TRBD1. This CDR3 comprises 15 residues. Germline V CDR1 and CDR2: LGHDT, YNNKEL (reference sequence). J was trimmed by 2 bases and V by 5 bases; bases with no gene match: 8. This chain's CDR3 is CASSRGQDSNYGYTF. In DNA, the CDR3 is TGTGCCAGCAGCAGGGGGCAAGACTCGAACTATGGCTACACCTTC. The variable domain in full, with the rest retrieved from reference TRBV3-1 and TRBJ1-2, is DTAVSQTPKYLVTQMGNDKSIKCEQNLGHDTMYWYKQDSKKFLKIMFSYNNKELIINETVPNRFSPKSPDKAHLNLHINSLELGDSAVYFCASSRGQDSNYGYTFGSGTRLTVV.

This clonotype was counted many times. The CDR3 DNA follows: TGTGCCAACAGCTCCGCTGGCGGGAGACAAAACGAGCAGTACGTC. Protein product: CANSSAGGRQNEQYV. The chain employs TRBV7-2 and TRBJ2-7; 7 positions agree with TRBD2. From germline, CDR1 is SGHTA and CDR2 FQGNSA. This CDR3 contains 15 residues.

This clonotype was seen at least ten times. This chain links TRBV24-1 with TRBJ2-1, with 11 bases fitting TRBD1. Germline lookup yields CDR1 KGHDR and CDR2 SFDVKD. Germline trimming cut 5 bases from V and 10 bases from J; bases unmatched to any gene: 12. The CDR3 has 16 residues. For the CDR3, the DNA is TGTGCCACCAGTGCTGGGGACAGGGGGTTAGCAGGCGAGCAGTTCTTC. Translated, it gives CATSAGDRGLAGEQFF.

This clonotype was detected ten times or more. The rearrangement uses TRBV12-3 or TRBV12-4 and TRBJ1-3, with TRBD1 identical over 7 bases. J gave up 0 bases and V 8 bases, and 4 bases lay outside the gene matches. The CDR3 length is 14 residues. CDR3 nucleotide sequence: TGTGCCAGCCGGGGGGACAGCTCTGGAAACACCATATATTTT. It encodes CASRGDSSGNTIYF.

The chain employs TRBV5-1 and TRBJ2-1; 11 bases are a match to TRBD2. V gave up 5 bases and J gave up 4 bases; unmatched junction bases: 5. This CDR3 comprises 15 residues. The germline gives CDR1 SGHRS, CDR2 YFSETQ. The CDR3 here is CASRLGLAGYNEQFF. The CDR3, as DNA: TGCGCCAGCAGGTTAGGACTAGCGGGTTACAATGAGCAGTTCTTC.

This clonotype came up a few times. The chain combines TRBV5-1 with TRBJ1-1, with 9 positions matching TRBD1. Germline assignment: CDR1 SGHRS and CDR2 YFSETQ. Losses at the gene ends were 2 bases for V and 5 bases for J; bases not matched to a gene: 7. CDR3 length: 15 amino acids. Here the CDR3 DNA reads TGCGCCAGCAGCTTCCAGACAGGGGGTAAGACTGAAGCTTTCTTT. This codes for CASSFQTGGKTEAFF.

This clonotype was observed at least ten times. The V gene is TRBV6-1, the J gene TRBJ1-1; the D is unclear. V lost 3 bases, J lost 6 bases, and 11 bases lay in between. This CDR3 comprises 13 residues. CDR1 is MNHNS, CDR2 SASEGT, per germline. CDR3 DNA: TGTGCCAGCAGTGAGGGGATGCAGTCTGAAGCTTTCTTT. It is translated as CASSEGMQSEAFF.

The chain carries TRBV5-1 and TRBJ2-5, with D perhaps TRBD2 (6 bases). Germline V gives CDR1 SGHRS, CDR2 YFSETQ. Between the trimmed V and J ends, which lost 3 bases and 1 base, there was a span of 10 bases. The CDR3 has 14 amino acids. In nucleotides, the CDR3 is TGCGCCAGCAGCTCTACTAGCTCCCAAGAGACCCAGTACTTC. Residues: CASSSTSSQETQYF.

There are many counts of this clonotype. The chain recombines TRBV12-3 or TRBV12-4 with TRBJ2-7; D is possibly TRBD1 (6 bases). Trimming removed 9 bases from V and 6 bases from J, with 21 bases in between. CDR3 length: 14 residues. The CDR3 nucleotides read TGTGCCAGTTCGACCCGGGACACTTTTGGCGAGCAGTACTTC. Encoded protein: CASSTRDTFGEQYF.

V gene TRBV24-1 combines with J gene TRBJ2-1; the match to TRBD2 covers 10 bases. The V segment lost 3 bases and the J segment 1 base; nucleotides outside the gene matches: 2. The CDR3 has 16 amino acids. Germline V gives CDR1 KGHDR, CDR2 SFDVKD. CDR3 nucleotides: TGTGCCACCAGTGATGATAGCGGGAGGTCCTACAATGAGCAGTTCTTC. Its translation: CATSDDSGRSYNEQFF.

This clonotype was seen ten or more times. CDR3 amino acids: CASSLSRLLSSYNSPLHF. CDR3 coding DNA: TGTGCCAGCAGCTTATCCCGCCTATTAAGCTCCTATAATTCACCCCTCCACTTT. The chain recombines TRBV7-8 with TRBJ1-6; no clear D gene. Germline assignment: CDR1 SGHVS and CDR2 FQNEAQ. V lost 2 bases, J lost 0 bases, and 14 bases lay in between. This CDR3 has 18 residues. The complete variable domain, with remaining parts taken from reference TRBV7-8 and TRBJ1-6, reads GAGVSQSPRYKVAKRGQDVALRCDPISGHVSLFWYQQALGQGPEFLTYFQNEAQLDKSGLPSDRFFAERPEGSVSTLKIQRTQQEDSAVYLCASSLSRLLSSYNSPLHFGNGTRLTVT.

This clonotype was seen a few times. J is TRBJ1-5 and V is TRBV6-1; D uncertain. CDR1 is MNHNS, CDR2 SASEGT, per germline. V lost 10 bases, J lost 4 bases, and 8 bases lay in between. The CDR3 totals 11 residues. CDR3 region: CATVPNQPQHF. The CDR3 DNA follows: TGTGCCACCGTTCCGAATCAGCCCCAGCATTTT.

This clonotype was observed many times. The chain carries TRBV12-3 or TRBV12-4 and TRBJ1-1; D is unclear. The CDR3 has 12 amino acids. The V and J ends lost 7 bases and 4 bases respectively, with 10 bases between them. In DNA form, the CDR3 reads TGTGCCAGCACTTGGTCGCTCACTGAAGCTTTCTTT. This gives the protein CASTWSLTEAFF.

The table lists this clonotype with a few counts. The chain links TRBV28 to TRBJ1-2; D might be TRBD1 (6 bases). Trimming cost V 5 bases and J 7 bases, with 14 bases left between them. There are 13 residues in the CDR3. Germline assignment: CDR1 MDHEN and CDR2 SYDVKM. The CDR3 is CASSPGTIIGYTF. For the CDR3, the DNA is TGTGCCAGCAGTCCAGGGACAATTATTGGCTACACCTTC.

This clonotype was seen ten or more times. This chain joins TRBV27 and TRBJ2-1, with 12 bases fitting TRBD2. The ends lost 5 bases at V and 9 bases at J; junction bases unmatched: 11. The V gene's germline CDR1 is MNHEY and CDR2 SMNVEV (reference sequence). The CDR3 spans 16 residues. CDR3 sequence (DNA): TGTGCCAGCAGTCCGGTAAGACTAGCGGGAGACTTTGAGCAGTTCTTC. Translation: CASSPVRLAGDFEQFF.

This clonotype was picked up many times. V usage is TRBV27 and J usage is TRBJ2-5; D unresolved. Germline CDR1 reads MNHEY; CDR2 reads SMNVEV (reference sequence). The CDR3 sequence is 16 residues long. V lost 3 bases and J lost 1, with 15 bases in between. The CDR3 is CASSFLPASIQETQYF. CDR3 bases: TGTGCCAGCAGTTTTCTGCCAGCGAGCATCCAAGAGACCCAGTACTTC.

This clonotype was detected many times. This sequence joins TRBV27 and TRBJ2-1; TRBD1 aligns across 9 bases. This CDR3 comprises 14 residues. CDR1 is MNHEY, CDR2 SMNVEV, per germline (reference sequence). The V segment lost 5 bases and the J segment 1 base; nucleotides outside the gene matches: 0. CDR3 in amino acids: CASSGQGSYNEQFF. CDR3 DNA: TGTGCCAGCAGTGGACAGGGGTCCTACAATGAGCAGTTCTTC.

The chain uses TRBV6-1 and TRBJ1-1; 7 bases match TRBD1. V gave up 6 bases and J gave up 6 bases; unmatched junction bases: 10. The CDR3 covers 14 residues. Looked up from germline, CDR1 is MNHNS and CDR2 is SASEGT. Written as DNA, the CDR3 is TGTGCCAGCAGATTCGATACAGGGGTTGCTGAAGCTTTCTTT. Translated: CASRFDTGVAEAFF.